The source of this T cell receptor beta chain is a study of beta chain features in type 1 diabetes listed by TCRdb under 2018. About the study as a whole: No differences in mean age, gender distribution, total cell number or subset yield were found between patients and healthy donors. The study compared TCRB repertoires of sorted circulating CD4+ T cell subsets between recently diagnosed type 1 diabetes patients and matched healthy donors. A total of 107,917,701 sorted cells were examined across all samples, and the number of cells per subset was strongly correlated with RNA yield. Regulatory and stem cell-like memory subsets were isolated from only 8 patients and roughly eight healthy donors, whereas naive and central memory subsets came from all 28 donors. General findings and caveats noted by the study authors: Patients with type 1 diabetes made fewer insertions and deleted more nucleotides at VDJ recombination sites, implying thymic rearrangement abnormalities. Because cDNA was sequenced instead of genomic DNA, activated cells with high expression could be over-represented, although the groups did not differ in activation or CD3 levels. PCR may preferentially amplify shorter templates, but because patient and control samples were amplified and corrected together, any resulting skew would affect both groups equally. Type 1 diabetes patients showed a moderate but significant shortening of TCRB CDR3 length in all four CD4+ subsets. HLA sub-analyses involved small numbers of individuals, so any influence of HLA type on TCRB rearrangement remained unresolved. Naive, central memory and regulatory TCRB repertoires appeared to be more similar among patients than among healthy donors.

The entire amount of isolated RNA was reverse transcribed using the High Capacity cDNA Reverse Transcription Kit, so the sequenced TCRB transcripts were expressed ones. Naive, central memory and regulatory T cell samples underwent deep immunoSEQ sequencing, averaging approximately 3.3 million total reads per sample. After sorted cells were lysed in RLT buffer, RNA was extracted with DNase-treated RNeasy Micro or Mini kits, with the choice depending on cell number. To prevent cross-contamination, every cell subset was processed on its own, while patient and healthy donor samples were processed together. The immunoSEQ multiplex PCR was used to amplify TCRB sequences from cDNA, yielding 87-bp fragments that span the CDR3 region. Amplicons were sequenced on the Illumina HiSeq platform. As for the authors' bioinformatics: PCR bias was computationally corrected using synthetic template baselines, reads within Hamming distance 2 were collapsed, and singletons that could not be merged were discarded. Reads were aligned against IMGT so that V, D and J genes, CDR3 length and insertions or deletions at six rearrangement sites could be assigned. Within each subset, clonotype counts were normalized to sorted cell number, after which true diversity and Gini coefficients were computed with the tcR R package. The overlap coefficient, calculated on TCRB nucleotide sequences, was used to quantify repertoire sharing. As a proxy for the pre-selection repertoire, out-of-frame TCRB sequences from naive cells were analyzed. Not all clones reach the TCRdb copy of this immuneACCESS table, which keeps in-frame sequences only. Checked studies attribute under half of the gap to unresolved V genes and leave the rest unexplained. That table supplies the V and J calls and clone size; D and trimming were determined from the DNA. In all, the sample holds approximately 400,000 clones, and around 15% of those were seen once. The ten most abundant clones make up under 0.02% of the sample.

From each donor, a single peripheral blood sample of 95 to 150 mL on average was drawn into heparinised tubes. Naive, central memory, regulatory and stem cell-like memory CD4+ T cells were sorted on a BD FACSAria II using a panel including CD45RO, CCR7, CD25, CD127, CD95 and CD27. Purity was above 95% for every sorted population. PBMCs were isolated right away by Lymphoprep density gradient centrifugation and were stained directly, without culture. So that batch effects would be minimized, each experiment stained and sorted samples in pairs, pairing one healthy donor with one patient. This clone was seen a few times. No antigen is known for it. Within one base of it there is no much larger clone, and no base qualities were kept. Counted from cysteine to phenylalanine, this CDR3 has 16 amino acids. Of all the DNA, just the CDR3 is kept, 48 bases in frame from base 1. Trimming takes 0 bases from V and 4 bases from J, and the germline ends sit 14 bases apart. The germline V gene (reference sequence) specifies SGHNT as CDR1 and YYREEE as CDR2.

Sequenced: naive CD4+ T cells from blood. The label giving this sample's cell subset or site can be read as: true naive CD4+ T cells. Recombination linked TRBV5-4 to TRBJ2-1; TRBD2 is a possible D gene, resting on 6 matching bases. The clonotype comes from a woman aged 18-35 years in good health. The DNA is TGTGCCAGCAGCTTGGGGTTGGCTAGCGCGTACAATGAGCAGTTCTTC. It translates as CASSLGLASAYNEQFF.